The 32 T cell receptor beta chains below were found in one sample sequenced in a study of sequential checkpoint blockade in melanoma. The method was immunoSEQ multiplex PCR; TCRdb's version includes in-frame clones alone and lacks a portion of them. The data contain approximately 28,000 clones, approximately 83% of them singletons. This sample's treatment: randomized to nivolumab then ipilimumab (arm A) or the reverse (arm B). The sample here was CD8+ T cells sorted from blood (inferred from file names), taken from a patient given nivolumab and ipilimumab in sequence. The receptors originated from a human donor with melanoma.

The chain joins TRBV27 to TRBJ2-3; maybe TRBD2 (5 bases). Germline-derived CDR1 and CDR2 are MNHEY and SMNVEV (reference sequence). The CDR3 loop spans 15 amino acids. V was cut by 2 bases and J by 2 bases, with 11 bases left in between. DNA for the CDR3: TGTGCCAGCAGTTTAAGTCCGGGATACACAGATACGCAGTATTTT. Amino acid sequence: CASSLSPGYTDTQYF.

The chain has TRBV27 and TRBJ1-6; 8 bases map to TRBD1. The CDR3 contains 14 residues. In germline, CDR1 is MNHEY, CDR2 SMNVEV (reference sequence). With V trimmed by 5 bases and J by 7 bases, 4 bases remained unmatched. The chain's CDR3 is CASSLGQGNSPLHF. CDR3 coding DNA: TGTGCCAGCAGTCTAGGACAGGGAAATTCACCCCTCCACTTT.

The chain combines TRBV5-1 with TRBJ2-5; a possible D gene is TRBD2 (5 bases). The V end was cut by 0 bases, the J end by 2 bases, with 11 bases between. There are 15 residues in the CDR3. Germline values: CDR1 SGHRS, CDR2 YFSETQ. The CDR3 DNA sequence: TGCGCCAGCAGCTTGGTCCCGGACTCACAAGAGACCCAGTACTTC. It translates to CASSLVPDSQETQYF.

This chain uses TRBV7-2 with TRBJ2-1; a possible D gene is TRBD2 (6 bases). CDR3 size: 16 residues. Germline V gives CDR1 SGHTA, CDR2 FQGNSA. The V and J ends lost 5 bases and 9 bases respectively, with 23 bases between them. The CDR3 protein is CASSPAPSALRGEQFF. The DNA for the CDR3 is TGTGCCAGCAGCCCAGCACCTAGCGCCCTTCGGGGTGAGCAGTTCTTC.

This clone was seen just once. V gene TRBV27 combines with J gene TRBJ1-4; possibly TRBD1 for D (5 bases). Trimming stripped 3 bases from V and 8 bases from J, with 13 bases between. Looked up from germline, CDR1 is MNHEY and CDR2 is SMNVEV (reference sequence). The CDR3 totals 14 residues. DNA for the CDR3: TGTGCCAGCAGTTTCAGATCCTCAGGGGAAAAACTGTTTTTT. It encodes CASSFRSSGEKLFF.

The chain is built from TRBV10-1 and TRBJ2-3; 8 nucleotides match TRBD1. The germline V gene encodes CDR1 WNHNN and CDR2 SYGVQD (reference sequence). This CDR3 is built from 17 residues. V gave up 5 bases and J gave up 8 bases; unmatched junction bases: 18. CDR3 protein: CASSSTEQGASLGTQYF. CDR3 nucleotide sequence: TGCGCCAGCAGTTCGACGGAGCAGGGGGCCAGTCTGGGTACGCAGTATTTT.

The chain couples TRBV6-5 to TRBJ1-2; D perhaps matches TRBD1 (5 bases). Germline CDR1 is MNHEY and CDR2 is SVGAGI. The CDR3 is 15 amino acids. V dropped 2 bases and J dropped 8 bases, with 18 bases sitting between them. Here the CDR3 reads CASSYGQALFNGYTF. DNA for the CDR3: TGTGCCAGCAGTTACGGACAAGCCCTCTTCAACGGCTACACCTTC.

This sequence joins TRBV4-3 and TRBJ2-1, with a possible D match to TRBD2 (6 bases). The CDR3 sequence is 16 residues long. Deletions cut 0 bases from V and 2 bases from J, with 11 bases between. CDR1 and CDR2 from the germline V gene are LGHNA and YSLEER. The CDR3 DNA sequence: TGCGCCAGCAGCCAAGATGGGGGGTCTCCCTACAATGAGCAGTTCTTC. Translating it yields CASSQDGGSPYNEQFF.

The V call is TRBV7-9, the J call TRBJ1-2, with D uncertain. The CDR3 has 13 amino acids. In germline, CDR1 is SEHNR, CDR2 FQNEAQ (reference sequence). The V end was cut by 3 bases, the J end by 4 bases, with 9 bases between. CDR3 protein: CASSFAQSYGYTF. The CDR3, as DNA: TGTGCCAGCAGCTTTGCACAGAGCTATGGCTACACCTTC.

The CDR3 here is CASSRTGVPQPQHF. CDR3 DNA: TGTGCCAGCAGCCGAACAGGGGTTCCCCAGCCCCAGCATTTT. This rearrangement joins TRBV28 to TRBJ1-5; 7 positions match TRBD1. Germline CDR1 MDHEN, CDR2 SYDVKM. V was clipped by 6 bases and J by 7 bases; unmatched bases: 9. This CDR3 is built from 14 residues.

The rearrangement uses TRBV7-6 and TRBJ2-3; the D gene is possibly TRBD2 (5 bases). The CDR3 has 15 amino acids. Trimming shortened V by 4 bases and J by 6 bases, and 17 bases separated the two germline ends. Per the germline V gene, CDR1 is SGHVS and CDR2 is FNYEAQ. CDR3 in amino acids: CASSSGAGLGDTQYF. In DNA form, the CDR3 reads TGTGCCAGCAGCTCAGGCGCGGGTCTGGGGGATACGCAGTATTTT.

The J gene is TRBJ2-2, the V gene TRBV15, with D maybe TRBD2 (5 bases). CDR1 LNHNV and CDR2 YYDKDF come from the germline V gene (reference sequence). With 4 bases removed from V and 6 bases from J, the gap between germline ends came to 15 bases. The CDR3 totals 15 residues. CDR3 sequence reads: CATSKGEGIAGELFF. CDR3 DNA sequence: TGTGCCACCAGCAAGGGAGAGGGAATCGCCGGGGAGCTGTTTTTT.

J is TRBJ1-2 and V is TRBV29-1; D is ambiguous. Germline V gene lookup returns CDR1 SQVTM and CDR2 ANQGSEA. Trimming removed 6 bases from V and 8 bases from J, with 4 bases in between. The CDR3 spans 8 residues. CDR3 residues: CSVVGYTF. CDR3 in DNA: TGCAGCGTCGTCGGCTACACCTTC.

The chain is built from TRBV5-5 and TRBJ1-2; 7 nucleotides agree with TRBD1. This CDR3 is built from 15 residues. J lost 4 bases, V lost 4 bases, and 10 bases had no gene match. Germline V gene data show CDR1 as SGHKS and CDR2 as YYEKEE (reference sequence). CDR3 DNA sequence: TGTGCCAGCAGCCCGAGGCCGGGACAGCTCTATGGCTACACCTTC. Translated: CASSPRPGQLYGYTF.

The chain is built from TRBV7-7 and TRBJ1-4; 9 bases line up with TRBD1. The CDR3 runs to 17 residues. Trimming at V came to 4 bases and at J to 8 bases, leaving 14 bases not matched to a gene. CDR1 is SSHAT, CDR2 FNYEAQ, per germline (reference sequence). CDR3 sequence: CASSSTGQGVVREKLFF. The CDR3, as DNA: TGTGCCAGCAGCTCGACGGGACAGGGTGTGGTCCGGGAAAAACTGTTTTTT.

The CDR3 nucleotides are TGTGCCAGCTCTCCCGACAGGAGTTCTCCCTACGAGCAGTACTTC. Its protein product is CASSPDRSSPYEQYF. V and J are TRBV18 and TRBJ2-7, with a possible D match to TRBD1 (6 bases). This CDR3 is built from 15 residues. Trimming took 6 bases from V and 2 from J, leaving 17 bases between them. Germline CDR1 KGHSH, CDR2 LQKENI.

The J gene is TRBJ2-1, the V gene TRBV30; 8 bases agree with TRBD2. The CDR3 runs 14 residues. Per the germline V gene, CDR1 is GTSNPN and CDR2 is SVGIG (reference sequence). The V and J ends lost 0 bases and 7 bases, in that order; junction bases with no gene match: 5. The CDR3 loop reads CAWSVGSGSNEQFF. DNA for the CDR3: TGTGCCTGGAGTGTCGGCAGCGGGAGTAATGAGCAGTTCTTC.

The CDR3 DNA sequence: TGTGCCAGCAGATTAACAGGGGCCTGGCAGCCCCAGCATTTT. Translated: CASRLTGAWQPQHF. J is TRBJ1-5 and V is TRBV28; 7 bases are a match to TRBD1. CDR1 is MDHEN, CDR2 SYDVKM, per germline. The length of the CDR3 is 14 residues. Trimming took 6 bases from V and 7 from J; bases not matched to a gene: 9.

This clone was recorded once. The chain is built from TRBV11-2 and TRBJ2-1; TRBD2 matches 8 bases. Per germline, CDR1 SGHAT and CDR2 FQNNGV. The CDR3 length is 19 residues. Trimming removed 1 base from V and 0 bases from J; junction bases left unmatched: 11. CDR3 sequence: CASSLVGVAGSSSYNEQFF. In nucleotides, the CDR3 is TGTGCCAGCAGCTTAGTAGGGGTAGCGGGATCAAGCTCCTACAATGAGCAGTTCTTC.

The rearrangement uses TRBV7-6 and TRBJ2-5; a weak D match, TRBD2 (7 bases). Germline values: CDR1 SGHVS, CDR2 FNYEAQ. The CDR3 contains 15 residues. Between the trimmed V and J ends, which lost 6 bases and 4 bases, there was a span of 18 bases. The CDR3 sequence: CASSFTRGAGETQYF. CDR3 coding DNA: TGTGCCAGCAGTTTTACCCGGGGGGCGGGAGAGACCCAGTACTTC.

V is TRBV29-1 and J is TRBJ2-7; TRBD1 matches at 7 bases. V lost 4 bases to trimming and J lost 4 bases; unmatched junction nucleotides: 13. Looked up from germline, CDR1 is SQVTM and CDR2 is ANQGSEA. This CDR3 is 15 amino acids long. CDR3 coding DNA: TGCAGCGTTGTAGGGACAGAGCCGCACGTTTACGAGCAGTACTTC. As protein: CSVVGTEPHVYEQYF.

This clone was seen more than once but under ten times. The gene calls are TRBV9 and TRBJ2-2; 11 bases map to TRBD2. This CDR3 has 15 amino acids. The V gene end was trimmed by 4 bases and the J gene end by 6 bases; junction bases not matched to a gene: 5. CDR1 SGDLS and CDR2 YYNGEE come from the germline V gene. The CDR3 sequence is CASSSSGRLAGELFF. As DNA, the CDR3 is TGTGCCAGCAGCTCTAGCGGGAGGCTCGCCGGGGAGCTGTTTTTT.

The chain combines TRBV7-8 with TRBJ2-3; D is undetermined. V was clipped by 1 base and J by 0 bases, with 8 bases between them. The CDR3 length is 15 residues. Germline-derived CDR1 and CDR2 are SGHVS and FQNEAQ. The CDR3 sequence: CASSLGLVSTDTQYF. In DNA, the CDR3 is TGTGCCAGCAGCTTAGGGCTAGTTAGCACAGATACGCAGTATTTT.

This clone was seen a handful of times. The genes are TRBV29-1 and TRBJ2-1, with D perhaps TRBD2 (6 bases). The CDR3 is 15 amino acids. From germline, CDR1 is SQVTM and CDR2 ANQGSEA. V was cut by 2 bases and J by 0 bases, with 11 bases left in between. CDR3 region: CSVELGTSSYNEQFF. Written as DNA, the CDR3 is TGCAGCGTTGAATTGGGGACTTCCTCCTACAATGAGCAGTTCTTC.

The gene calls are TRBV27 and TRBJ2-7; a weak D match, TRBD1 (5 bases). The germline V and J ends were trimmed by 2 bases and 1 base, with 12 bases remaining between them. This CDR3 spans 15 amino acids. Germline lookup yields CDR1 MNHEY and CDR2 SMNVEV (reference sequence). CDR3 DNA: TGTGCCAGCAGTTTAACAGGTCCCCTATCCTACGAGCAGTACTTC. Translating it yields CASSLTGPLSYEQYF.

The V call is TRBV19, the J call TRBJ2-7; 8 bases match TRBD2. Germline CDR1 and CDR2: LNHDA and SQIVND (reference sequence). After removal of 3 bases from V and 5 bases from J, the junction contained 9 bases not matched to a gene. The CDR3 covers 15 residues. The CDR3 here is CASSIGGLAADEQYF. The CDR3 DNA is TGTGCCAGTAGTATCGGAGGACTAGCAGCCGACGAGCAGTACTTC.

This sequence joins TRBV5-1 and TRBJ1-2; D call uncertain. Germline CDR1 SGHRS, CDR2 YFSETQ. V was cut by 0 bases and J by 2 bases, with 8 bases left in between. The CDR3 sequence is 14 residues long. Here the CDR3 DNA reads TGCGCCAGCAGCTTGGTGGAGGGAAACTATGGCTACACCTTC. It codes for CASSLVEGNYGYTF. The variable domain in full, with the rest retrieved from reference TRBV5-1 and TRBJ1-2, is KAGVTQTPRYLIKTRGQQVTLSCSPISGHRSVSWYQQTPGQGLQFLFEYFSETQRNKGNFPGRFSGRQFSNSRSEMNVSTLELGDSALYLCASSLVEGNYGYTFGSGTRLTVV.

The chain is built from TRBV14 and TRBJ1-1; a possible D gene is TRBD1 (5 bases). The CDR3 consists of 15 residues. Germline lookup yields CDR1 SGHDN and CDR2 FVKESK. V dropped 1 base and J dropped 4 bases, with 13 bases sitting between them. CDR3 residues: CASSQVGGTGTEAFF. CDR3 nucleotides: TGTGCCAGCAGCCAAGTGGGTGGGACTGGCACTGAAGCTTTCTTT.

Here the CDR3 DNA reads TGTGCCAGTAGTATCCTGACTAGTTCCGAGCAGTACTTC. Amino acids: CASSILTSSEQYF. This chain connects TRBV19 to TRBJ2-7, with D possibly being TRBD2 (6 bases). CDR3 size: 13 residues. Trimming removed 3 bases at V and 6 bases at J, with 12 bases between. Germline values: CDR1 LNHDA, CDR2 SQIVND (reference sequence).

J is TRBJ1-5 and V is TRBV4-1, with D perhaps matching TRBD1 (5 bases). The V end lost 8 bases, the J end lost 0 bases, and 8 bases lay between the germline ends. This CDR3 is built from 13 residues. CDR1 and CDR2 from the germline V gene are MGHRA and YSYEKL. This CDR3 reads CASGRDSNQPQHF. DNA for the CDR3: TGCGCCAGCGGCAGGGATAGCAATCAGCCCCAGCATTTT.

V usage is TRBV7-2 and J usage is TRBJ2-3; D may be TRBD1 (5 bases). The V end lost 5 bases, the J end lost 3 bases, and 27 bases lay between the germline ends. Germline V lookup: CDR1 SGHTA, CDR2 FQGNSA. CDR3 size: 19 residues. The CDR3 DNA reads TGTGCCAGCAGCGGAGCCCCCGGTTGGGGCGTTGTGGGGACAGATACGCAGTATTTT. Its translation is CASSGAPGWGVVGTDTQYF.

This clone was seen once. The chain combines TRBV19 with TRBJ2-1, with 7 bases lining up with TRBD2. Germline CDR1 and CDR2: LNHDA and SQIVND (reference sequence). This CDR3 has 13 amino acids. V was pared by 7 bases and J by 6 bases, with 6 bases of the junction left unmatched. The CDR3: CASTTLASNEQFF. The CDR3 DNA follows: TGTGCCAGTACCACACTAGCGAGCAATGAGCAGTTCTTC.